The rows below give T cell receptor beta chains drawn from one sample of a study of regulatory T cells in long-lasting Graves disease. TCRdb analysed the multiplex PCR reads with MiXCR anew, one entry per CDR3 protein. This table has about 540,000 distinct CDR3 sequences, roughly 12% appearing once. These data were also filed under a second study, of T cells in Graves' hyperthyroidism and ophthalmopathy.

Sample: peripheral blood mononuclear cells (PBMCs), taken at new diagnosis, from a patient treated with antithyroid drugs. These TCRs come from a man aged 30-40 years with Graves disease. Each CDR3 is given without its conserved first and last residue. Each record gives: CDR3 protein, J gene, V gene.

CDR3: ASSEERWSSYNEQF
J: TRBJ2-1
V: TRBV6-1

CDR3: ASSIRVAGNYNEQF
J: TRBJ2-1
V: TRBV19

CDR3: AWSAGGSTEAF
J: TRBJ1-1
V: TRBV30

CDR3: ASGAGELNEQF
J: TRBJ2-1
V: TRBV5-1

CDR3: ASSLALQGNSPLH
J: TRBJ1-6
V: TRBV7-2

CDR3: ASIGRGSQLQNTEAF
J: TRBJ1-1
V: TRBV25-1

CDR3: ASSNPKSKSYNEQF
J: TRBJ2-1
V: TRBV27

CDR3: ASSSIVEQF
J: TRBJ2-1
V: TRBV7-2

CDR3: ASSLDGTGTETQY
J: TRBJ2-5
V: TRBV7-9

CDR3: ASSRFQETQY
J: TRBJ2-5
V: TRBV7-9

CDR3: SARDRTLGGFPYYNEQF
J: TRBJ2-1
V: TRBV20-1

CDR3: ASSGREGLGAGELF
J: TRBJ2-2
V: TRBV10-1

CDR3: SATLPELWHNEQF
J: TRBJ2-1
V: TRBV20-1

CDR3: ASSVAGVPETQY
J: TRBJ2-5
V: TRBV2

CDR3: ASRPRQGGYTEAF
J: TRBJ1-1
V: TRBV2

CDR3: SASQGSGEQY
J: TRBJ2-7
V: TRBV20-1

CDR3: ASRAGLDYNEQF
J: TRBJ2-1
V: TRBV9

CDR3: ASSLDYPGLAGLSKTYNEQF
J: TRBJ2-1
V: TRBV11-2

CDR3: ASNRTAFYEQY
J: TRBJ2-7
V: TRBV10-1

CDR3: ASSLGTGWKQY
J: TRBJ2-7
V: TRBV12-3/TRBV12-4

CDR3: ASSSSGTSGMETQY
J: TRBJ2-5
V: TRBV6-5

CDR3: ASSWTGKEDTQY
J: TRBJ2-3
V: TRBV7-9

CDR3: ASKEGGQPQH
J: TRBJ1-5
V: TRBV7-2

CDR3: ASSDGIYNSPLH
J: TRBJ1-6
V: TRBV6-4

CDR3: SARRDTEGYT
J: TRBJ1-2
V: TRBV20-1

CDR3: ATWGHPPYEQY
J: TRBJ2-7
V: TRBV27

CDR3: SARDRGPGNEQF
J: TRBJ2-1
V: TRBV20-1

CDR3: SALAGGSSYEQY
J: TRBJ2-7
V: TRBV20-1

CDR3: ASGLPFLAGVISEQF
J: TRBJ2-1
V: TRBV12-5

CDR3: ASGWTANEKLF
J: TRBJ1-4
V: TRBV12-5

CDR3: ASSSYRGRGYEQY
J: TRBJ2-7
V: TRBV11-2

CDR3: ASSLRSSGSIDEQF
J: TRBJ2-1
V: TRBV7-6

CDR3: ASSESLGLFYEQY
J: TRBJ2-7
V: TRBV7-2

CDR3: ASSLGQRGLTDTQY
J: TRBJ2-3
V: TRBV5-1

CDR3: SVEEYTQY
J: TRBJ2-3
V: TRBV29-1

CDR3: ASSPVLTGGNYGYT
J: TRBJ1-2
V: TRBV5-1

CDR3: ASSAELLSTEAF
J: TRBJ1-1
V: TRBV9